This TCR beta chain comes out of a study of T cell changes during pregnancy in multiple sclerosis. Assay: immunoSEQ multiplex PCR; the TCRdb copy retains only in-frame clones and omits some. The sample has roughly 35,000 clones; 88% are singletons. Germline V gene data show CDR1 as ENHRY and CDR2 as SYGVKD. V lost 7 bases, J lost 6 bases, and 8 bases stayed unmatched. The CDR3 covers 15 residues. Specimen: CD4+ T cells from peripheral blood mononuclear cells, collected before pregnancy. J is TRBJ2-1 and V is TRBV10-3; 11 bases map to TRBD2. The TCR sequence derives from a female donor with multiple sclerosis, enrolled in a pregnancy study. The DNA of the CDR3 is TGTGCCATCAAAACCGGGACTAGCGGATTCAATGAGCAGTTCTTC. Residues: CAIKTGTSGFNEQFF.